This TCR beta chain was retrieved from a study of T cells in Graves' hyperthyroidism and ophthalmopathy (dated by TCRdb to about 2019). The study in broad terms: Peripheral blood was sampled at the time of initial diagnosis, prior to any treatment. Once sampling was done, hyperthyroidism patients were given methimazole at a starting dose of 30 mg daily, whereas ophthalmopathy patients were given high-dose intravenous methylprednisolone. Prospective prediction of ophthalmopathy was tested in an independent validation cohort of 18 to 20 hyperthyroidism patients and around 16 patients who later progressed to ophthalmopathy. In addition, the study compared T-cell repertoires in thyroid tissue and in blood from six Graves' hyperthyroidism patients. The roughly 100 discovery patients were randomly divided into training and test sets at a 7:3 ratio. TCR Vbeta CDR3 sequencing of 130 to 150 peripheral blood samples (more than 40 ophthalmopathy, around 80 hyperthyroidism and roughly 17 progressor patients) is reported in the paper. TCR V-J signatures able to tell the groups apart were searched for in a discovery cohort of some 100 patients, of whom 40 to 45 had Graves' ophthalmopathy and roughly 58 had stable Graves' hyperthyroidism.

This clonotype showed up many times. Its recognized antigen is unknown. Per-base quality was not reported, and no clone a single base away is much larger than it. Paper-wide results and their limitations: In cross-validation, a model built on a 13 V-J signature told ophthalmopathy apart from stable hyperthyroidism with 87.88% sensitivity and roughly 83% specificity, and in testing the same model reached 80%/75%. Most expanded thyroid clonotypes (frequency above 0.001) were also found in blood, which suggests that blood repertoires may mirror thyroid immune responses. In validation, the model predicted progression to ophthalmopathy with around 71% sensitivity and about 72% specificity, a median of approximately 6.7 months before onset. Sample size was not statistically predetermined, and investigators were not blinded to group allocation.

The TCR beta CDR3 regions were amplified from RNA transcripts. The first round of RT-PCR for the TCR CDR3 was performed with the HTBI primer set and the Qiagen OneStep RT-PCR kit. Libraries were constructed in a second round of multiplex PCR, after which size selection and purification were performed. Sequencing of the libraries was done on an Illumina HiSeq2000 using paired-end 100 bp reads. The source study handled its data this way. SOAPnuke was used to process the raw data, with reads discarded if the reads contained adapters or uncalled bases, had a mean Phred below 15, or lacked an exact constant-primer or identifier match. COPE v1.2.5 was used to merge high-quality paired reads, and clonotypes were defined as unique nucleotide sequences. MiTCR v1.1 was used to align clonotypes to the IMGT TRBV, TRBD and TRBJ reference segments. The analysis was restricted to V-J combinations with a frequency above 0.0001, which together covered over 99% of the repertoires. The TCS score was defined as F50 (clonal expansion) divided by E x V (chaos), with BLOSUM62-based TCRdist calculated between CDR3 peptides within each V-J. Welch's t-statistics and random forest reduced 500 to 550 V-J features to roughly 13, which were used in a naive Bayes classifier (R e1071). The similarity between thyroid and blood repertoires was quantified using the Morisita-Horn index. TCRdb trimmed public reads at Q25 via fastp, called clones via MiXCR and kept in-frame beta chains. Rows merge per CDR3 protein into single entries with the most common DNA and genes. None of the V and J calls come from the authors' own analysis; TCRdb made them. The sample data list around 720,000 distinct CDR3 sequences, and approximately 36% of these were observed just once. The ten largest make up around 30% of the sample.

Graves' hyperthyroidism was defined as stable when no progression to ophthalmopathy occurred over 18 months of follow-up. Hyperthyroidism patients were newly diagnosed, with disease duration under 2 months, and aged 18 to 65 years. Exclusion was applied to patients with uncontrolled infections, other autoimmune diseases, pregnancy or lactation. Diagnoses relied on clinical symptoms, serum thyroxine and TRAb, thyroid ultrasound and orbital computed tomography. PBMCs were separated from 10 ml of fresh peripheral blood using Ficoll-Paque density gradient centrifugation. Total RNA was extracted with Trizol reagent, and quality was checked on an Agilent 2100 Bioanalyzer. The V end loses 2 bases and the J end loses 7 bases, and a stretch of 9 bases separates them. From the cysteine up to the phenylalanine, the CDR3 has a length of 13 residues. The DNA shown is the 39-base CDR3, in frame from base 1. Per the germline V gene, MNHEY is the CDR1 and SVGEGT is the CDR2.

Recombination connected TRBV6-2 or TRBV6-3 to TRBJ1-5; the D gene is not confidently resolved. The sample comprised blood. The TCR originated in a woman aged 40 to 49 with Graves' hyperthyroidism. CDR3 loop: CASSYNRAQPQHF. In nucleotide form, the sequence is TGTGCCAGCAGTTACAACCGGGCCCAGCCCCAGCATTTT.